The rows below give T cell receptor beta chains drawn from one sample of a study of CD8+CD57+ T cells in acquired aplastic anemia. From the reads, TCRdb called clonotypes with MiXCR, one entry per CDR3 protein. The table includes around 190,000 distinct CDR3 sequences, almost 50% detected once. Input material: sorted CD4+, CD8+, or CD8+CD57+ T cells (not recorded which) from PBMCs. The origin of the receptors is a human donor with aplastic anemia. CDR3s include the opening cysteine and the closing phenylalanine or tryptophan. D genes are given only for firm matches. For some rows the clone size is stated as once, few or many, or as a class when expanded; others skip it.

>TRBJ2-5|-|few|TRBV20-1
TGCAGTGCCCGAGGGGGGCAAGAGACCCAGTACTTC
CSARGGQETQYF
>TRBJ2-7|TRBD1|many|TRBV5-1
TGCGCCAGCAGCTTTTTACAGGGACAGGGGCAGTACGAGCAGTACTTC
CASSFLQGQGQYEQYF
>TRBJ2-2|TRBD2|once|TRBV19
TGTGCCAGTAGTATGCGGGGGGGCTCCTCGGGCGGGGAGCTGTTTTTT
CASSMRGGSSGGELFF
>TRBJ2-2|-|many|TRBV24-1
TGTGCCACCAGTGATTTCAGGCCAGCAAGCACCGGGGAGCTGTTTTTT
CATSDFRPASTGELFF
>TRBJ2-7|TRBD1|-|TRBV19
TGTGCCAGCAGTCTGACAGGGTGGGACGAGCAGTACTTC
CASSLTGWDEQYF
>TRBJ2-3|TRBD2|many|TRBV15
TGTGCCACCAGCAGAAAACTGATGGCTAGCGGGGGCACAGATACGCAGTATTTT
CATSRKLMASGGTDTQYF
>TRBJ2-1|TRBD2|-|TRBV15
TGTGCCACCAGCAGAGATTGGCGGGGGGGCCACAATGAGCAGTTCTTC
CATSRDWRGGHNEQFF
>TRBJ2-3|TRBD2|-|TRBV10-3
TGTGCCATCAGGGCAAGTAGCGGGAGGGCCGACGATACGCAGTATTTT
CAIRASSGRADDTQYF
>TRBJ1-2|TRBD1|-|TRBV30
TGTGCCTGGAGTACCCAGGACAGGGGCACCGGGTATGGCTACACCTTC
CAWSTQDRGTGYGYTF
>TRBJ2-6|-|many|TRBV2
TGTGCCAGCAGCGGAGACAGCTCTGGGGCCAACGTCCTGACTTTC
CASSGDSSGANVLTF
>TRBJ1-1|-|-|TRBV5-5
TGTGCCAGCACCCGGTGGGATCAAATGAACACTGAAGCTTTCTTT
CASTRWDQMNTEAFF
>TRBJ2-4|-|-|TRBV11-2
TGTGCCAGCAGCTTAGAAGGGAGCGGGAAAAACATTCAGTACTTC
CASSLEGSGKNIQYF
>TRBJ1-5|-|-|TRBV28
TGTGCCAGCAGTTTATCGGAAACGGGCAATCAGCCCCAGCATTTT
CASSLSETGNQPQHF
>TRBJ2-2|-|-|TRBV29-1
TGCAGCGTTGGAGGCGGGACCGGGGAGCTGTTTTTT
CSVGGGTGELFF
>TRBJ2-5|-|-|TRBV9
TGTGCCAGCAGCTTAACCCCCGGCAACCAAGAGACCCAGTACTTC
CASSLTPGNQETQYF
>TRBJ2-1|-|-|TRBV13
TGTGCCAGCAGCTCCCGGGGAATCAATGAGCAGTTCTTC
CASSSRGINEQFF
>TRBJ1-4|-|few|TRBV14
TGTGCCAGCAGCCAGGGGGCCGGTGAAAAACTGTTTTTT
CASSQGAGEKLFF
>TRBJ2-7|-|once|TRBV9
TGTGCCAGCAGCGCGGAGGACAGCCCGAGCTCCTACGAGCAGTACTTC
CASSAEDSPSSYEQYF
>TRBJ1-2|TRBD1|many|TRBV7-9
TGTGCCAGCAGCCCACGGGACAGGGTGTATGGCTACACCTTC
CASSPRDRVYGYTF
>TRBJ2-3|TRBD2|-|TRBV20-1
TGCAGTGCTAGAGATCCCGGGGGGGGTTCGTTTTCCACAGATACGCAGTATTTT
CSARDPGGGSFSTDTQYF
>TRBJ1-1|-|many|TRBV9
TGTGCCAGCAGCGCACGTCCACCGGGAGTTTACACTGAAGCTTTCTTT
CASSARPPGVYTEAFF
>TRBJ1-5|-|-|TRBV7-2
TGTGCCAGCAGCTCTTCAGGGGTGCAGCCCCAGCATTTT
CASSSSGVQPQHF
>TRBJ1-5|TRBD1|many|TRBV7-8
TGTGCCAGCAGCCAAGACAGGGGATGGGGCAATCAGCCCCAGCATTTT
CASSQDRGWGNQPQHF
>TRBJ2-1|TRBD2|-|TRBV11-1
TGTGCCAGCAGCTCCCCACTAGCGGGGGGGCCCAATGAGCAGTTCTTC
CASSSPLAGGPNEQFF
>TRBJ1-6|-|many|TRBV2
TGTGCCAGCAGGGGAGCGGAGAGGGGCGCCTCACCCCTCCACTTT
CASRGAERGASPLHF
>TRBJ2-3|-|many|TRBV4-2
TGTGCCAGCAGCCCCACCCCGGTCCAGCGAAGCACAGATACGCAGTATTTT
CASSPTPVQRSTDTQYF
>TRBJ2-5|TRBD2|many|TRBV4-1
TGCGCCAGCAGCCAAGGTCCAGCGGGGGGGCTAGAGACCCAGTACTTC
CASSQGPAGGLETQYF
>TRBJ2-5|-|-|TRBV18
TGTGCCAGCTCAGAAGGTGGGATCGGGACCCAGTACTTC
CASSEGGIGTQYF
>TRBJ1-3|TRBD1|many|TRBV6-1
TGTGCCAGCAGACTCAACGGACCGACAGGGGCTGGAAACACCATATATTTT
CASRLNGPTGAGNTIYF
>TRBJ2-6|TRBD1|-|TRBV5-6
TGTGCCAGCAGCTCCAACCGGGACAGGGTGATCTCTGGGGCCAACGTCCTGACTTTC
CASSSNRDRVISGANVLTF
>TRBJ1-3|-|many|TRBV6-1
TGTGCCAGCAGCCGTTCCGGGACGAGAAACACCATATATTTT
CASSRSGTRNTIYF
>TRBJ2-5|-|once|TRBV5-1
TGCGCCAGCAATAACGGGACCGGGGAGACCCAGTACTTC
CASNNGTGETQYF
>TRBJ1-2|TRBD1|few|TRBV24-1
TGTGCCACCAGTGACTCGGGACAGGGACGCGATGGCTACACCTTC
CATSDSGQGRDGYTF
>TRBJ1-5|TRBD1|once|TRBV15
TGTGCCACCAGCAGGGGGGACAGGTATCAGCCCCAGCATTTT
CATSRGDRYQPQHF
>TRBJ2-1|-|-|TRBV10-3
TGTGCCATCAGTGAGTCTCGTAGCGGACACAATGAGCAGTTCTTC
CAISESRSGHNEQFF
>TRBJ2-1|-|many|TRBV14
TGTGCCAGCAGCCCGAGATTAGATGAGCAGTTCTTC
CASSPRLDEQFF
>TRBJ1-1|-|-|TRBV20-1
TGCAGTGCTAGATCGGTGCAAGGGAACACTGAAGCTCTCTTT
CSARSVQGNTEALF
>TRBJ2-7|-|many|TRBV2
TGTGCCAGCAGCCGAACCGGGACCGCGACCTACGAGCAGTACTTC
CASSRTGTATYEQYF
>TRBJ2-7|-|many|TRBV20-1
TGCAGTGCTAGAGGGGCTAGGAGCTCCTACGAGCAGTACTTC
CSARGARSSYEQYF
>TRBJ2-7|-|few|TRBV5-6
TGTGCCAGCAGCTTGGGGTTGGGGGAACGGTACTTC
CASSLGLGERYF
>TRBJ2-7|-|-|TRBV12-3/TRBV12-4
TGTGCCAGCAGTTCAGGGCGCTCCTACGAGCAGTACTTC
CASSSGRSYEQYF
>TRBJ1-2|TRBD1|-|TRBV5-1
TGCGCCAGCAGCGGGGGACAGGGGGCTAACTATGGCTACACCTTC
CASSGGQGANYGYTF
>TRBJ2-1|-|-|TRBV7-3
TGTGCCAGCACCGGGGATTCCTACAATGAGCAGTTCTTC
CASTGDSYNEQFF
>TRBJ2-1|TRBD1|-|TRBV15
TGTGCCACCAGCAGCCGGGACAGGGGCTACAATGAGCAGTTCTTC
CATSSRDRGYNEQFF
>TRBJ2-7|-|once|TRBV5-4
TGTGCCAGCAGCTTGGGTCACTACGAGCAGTACTTC
CASSLGHYEQYF
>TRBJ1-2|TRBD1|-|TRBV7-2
TGTGCCAGCAGCCCAATAATCCCAGGGGGTTATGGCTACACCTTC
CASSPIIPGGYGYTF
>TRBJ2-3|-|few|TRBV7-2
TGTGCCAGCAGCTTCGCCGGGGCGAACACAGATACGCAGTATTTT
CASSFAGANTDTQYF
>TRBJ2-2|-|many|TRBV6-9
TGTGCCAGCAGTTATTGGCAGAACACCGGGGAGCTGTTTTTT
CASSYWQNTGELFF
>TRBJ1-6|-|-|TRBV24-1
TGTGCCACCAGAGGAGACTTGAATTCACCCCTCCACTTT
CATRGDLNSPLHF
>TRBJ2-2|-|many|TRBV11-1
TGTGCCAGCAGCCTGGTCAGGGGGGCCAACACCGGGGAGCTGTTTTTT
CASSLVRGANTGELFF
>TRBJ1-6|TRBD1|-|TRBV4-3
TGCGCCAGCAGCCAAGAAGGACAGGGTGGATCACCCCTCCACTTT
CASSQEGQGGSPLHF
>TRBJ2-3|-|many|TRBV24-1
TGTGCCACCAGTGATTGGGAGACAGGAAGCACAGATACGCAGTATTTT
CATSDWETGSTDTQYF
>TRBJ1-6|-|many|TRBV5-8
TGTGCCAGCAGGATACAGGGAAACTCCTATAATTCACCCCTCCACTTT
CASRIQGNSYNSPLHF
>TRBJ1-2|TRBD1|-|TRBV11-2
TGTGCCAGCAGTCCGACAGGGGGCCTCTATAACTATGGCTACACCTTC
CASSPTGGLYNYGYTF